These 20 T cell receptor beta chains share one sample of origin, sequenced in a study of beta chain features in type 1 diabetes. These receptors' targets are unknown. Points from the study as a whole: When Type 1 diabetes patients were examined, their TCRB CDR3s proved moderately but significantly shorter in all four CD4+ subsets.

Sequencing targeted expressed TCRB transcripts, as all isolated RNA had been reverse transcribed. The protocol was immunoSEQ multiplex PCR, while the TCRdb copy is restricted to in-frame clones and leaves out a portion. The sample has about 710,000 clones, 11% to 15% seen once. Sequenced input: naive CD4+ T cells from blood. The receptors were gathered from a man younger than 30 with type 1 diabetes.

The table lists this clone with a few counts. The chain joins TRBV6-6 to TRBJ2-3; D remains unclear. This CDR3 has 12 amino acids. CDR1 is MNHNY, CDR2 SVGAGI, per germline (reference sequence). V was shortened by 7 bases and J by 4 bases, with 9 bases between the two germline ends. The CDR3 DNA reads TGTGCCAGCAAGCTGGTCGCAGATACGCAGTATTTT. Amino acid sequence: CASKLVADTQYF.

V gene TRBV7-2 combines with J gene TRBJ2-7; 7 bases are shared with TRBD1. The CDR3 extends over 14 amino acids. The germline gives CDR1 SGHTA, CDR2 FQGNSA. The trim removed 10 bases at V and 4 bases at J, leaving 13 bases unmatched. The CDR3 spells CATRAIGRGYEQYF. CDR3 sequence (DNA): TGTGCCACCCGCGCCATCGGCAGGGGGTACGAGCAGTACTTC.

The chain links TRBV7-2 to TRBJ1-1; possibly TRBD1 for D (5 bases). Trimming shortened V by 3 bases and J by 0 bases, and 8 bases separated the two germline ends. The V gene's germline CDR1 is SGHTA and CDR2 FQGNSA. The CDR3 has 14 residues. The CDR3, as DNA: TGTGCCAGCAGCTTGACAGCGATGAACACTGAAGCTTTCTTT. Translating it yields CASSLTAMNTEAFF.

This rearrangement joins TRBV25-1 to TRBJ1-6; no reliable D call. Trimming left V 5 bases short and J 4 bases short, with 15 bases between. This CDR3 has 16 amino acids. CDR1 and CDR2 from the germline V gene are MGHDK and SYGVNS. CDR3 nucleotide sequence: TGTGCCAGCAGTCAAGTAGGGTCGGGTTATAATTCACCCCTCCACTTT. It translates to CASSQVGSGYNSPLHF.

The rearrangement links TRBV30 to TRBJ1-1; D unresolved. This CDR3 region has 11 residues. Germline V CDR1 and CDR2: GTSNPN, SVGIG (reference sequence). V gave up 4 bases and J gave up 4 bases, with 7 bases separating them. CDR3: CAWILSTEAFF. The CDR3 nucleotides read TGTGCCTGGATACTAAGCACTGAAGCTTTCTTT.

The chain links TRBV29-1 to TRBJ2-7; 11 nucleotides agree with TRBD2. V was pared by 7 bases and J by 3 bases, with 14 bases of the junction left unmatched. The CDR3 length is 16 residues. Germline V lookup: CDR1 SQVTM, CDR2 ANQGSEA. CDR3 protein: CSAGSGGTSGSYEQYF. As DNA, the CDR3 is TGCAGCGCCGGATCCGGAGGAACTAGCGGGAGCTACGAGCAGTACTTC.

J is TRBJ2-5 and V is TRBV9, with D maybe TRBD2 (5 bases). The last part of the DNA fits TRBJ2-7 better; the J call may be wrong. The germline V gene encodes CDR1 SGDLS and CDR2 YYNGEE. The CDR3 is made up of 12 amino acids. The CDR3 region is CASSAGGYEQYF. The CDR3 DNA reads TGTGCCAGCAGCGCCGGAGGCTACGAGCAGTACTTC.

The table lists this clone with a few counts. The J gene is TRBJ2-1, the V gene TRBV2, with 8 positions matching TRBD1. CDR1 and CDR2 (germline): SNHLY, FYNNEI. V was pared by 4 bases and J by 7 bases, with 12 bases of the junction left unmatched. The CDR3 length is 16 residues. Here the CDR3 reads CASSGKGQALGNEQFF. CDR3 nucleotides: TGTGCCAGCAGTGGAAAGGGACAGGCCTTGGGAAATGAGCAGTTCTTC.

The V call is TRBV18, the J call TRBJ1-2; D might be TRBD1 (5 bases). The ends were cut back, 3 bases at V and 7 bases at J, with 15 bases in the middle. The CDR3 contains 14 residues. The germline V gene has CDR1 KGHSH and CDR2 LQKENI. As DNA, the CDR3 is TGTGCCAGCTCACCGACAGCTAGTGGGGCTGGCTACACCTTC. This translates into CASSPTASGAGYTF.

This rearrangement joins TRBV28 to TRBJ2-3, with TRBD1 identical over 8 bases. The CDR3 runs to 14 residues. The germline CDR1 and CDR2 sequences are MDHEN and SYDVKM. Trimming cost V 5 bases and J 1 base; bases outside gene matches: 2. The CDR3: CASSPTGGTDTQYF. The CDR3, as DNA: TGTGCCAGCAGTCCGACAGGGGGCACAGATACGCAGTATTTT.

Worth noting for this clone: Possible read error: a much larger clone is one base away. The sample carries other DNA sequences with the same CDR3. The rearrangement joins TRBV11-1 to TRBJ2-5; no clear D gene. CDR3 length: 11 amino acids. Trimming left V 3 bases short and J 1 base short, with 0 bases between. Germline CDR1 is SGHAT and CDR2 is FQDESV (reference sequence). The CDR3 DNA reads as TGTGCCAGCAGCTTCCAAGAGACCCAGTACTTC. Amino acids: CASSFQETQYF. Together with reference TRBV11-1 and TRBJ2-5, the CDR3 gives the full variable domain: EAEVAQSPRYKITEKSQAVAFWCDPISGHATLYWYRQILGQGPELLVQFQDESVVDDSQLPKDRFSAERLKGVDSTLKIQPAELGDSAMYLCASSFQETQYFGPGTRLLVL.

This clone was detected only a few times. The chain links TRBV4-3 to TRBJ2-1; D gene unclear. The CDR3 is 13 amino acids. V shed 0 bases and J shed 5 bases, with 5 bases lying between them. CDR1 is LGHNA and CDR2 is YSLEER in the germline V gene. The CDR3 nucleotides are TGCGCCAGCAGCCAAGAAGTTCACAATGAGCAGTTCTTC. Translation: CASSQEVHNEQFF.

The gene calls are TRBV30 and TRBJ1-2; D gene unclear. Germline CDR1 is GTSNPN and CDR2 is SVGIG (reference sequence). V shed 0 bases and J shed 9 bases, with 8 bases lying between them. The CDR3 is 11 amino acids. CDR3: CAWSVQISYTF. The CDR3 bases are TGTGCCTGGAGTGTTCAGATAAGCTACACCTTC.

In its sample, this clone was seen a few times. The chain couples TRBV29-1 to TRBJ2-3; a weak D match, TRBD1 (6 bases). CDR3 length equals 14 residues. From germline, CDR1 is SQVTM and CDR2 ANQGSEA. The V and J ends lost 3 bases and 6 bases respectively, with 16 bases between them. CDR3 DNA sequence: TGCAGCGTTGATGGAAAGGCAGGGGCGGATACGCAGTATTTT. It yields the protein CSVDGKAGADTQYF.

This clone was seen only a few times. The chain is built from TRBV29-1 and TRBJ1-2; TRBD1 might be the D (5 bases). The germline V gene has CDR1 SQVTM and CDR2 ANQGSEA. This CDR3 contains 15 residues. V was trimmed by 3 bases and J by 7 bases, leaving 21 bases between them. DNA of the CDR3: TGCAGCGTTGAGGGGTCCGAGTTTTGGGACTTTGGCTACACCTTC. Its protein is CSVEGSEFWDFGYTF.

This clone was detected a few times. This rearrangement joins TRBV5-1 to TRBJ2-7; perhaps D is TRBD1 or TRBD2 (5 bases each). Deletions cut 0 bases from V and 5 bases from J, with 12 bases between. CDR3 length: 14 amino acids. CDR1 and CDR2 from the germline V gene are SGHRS and YFSETQ. CDR3 DNA: TGCGCCAGCAGCTTGGGGGACCGCTCGGACGAGCAGTACTTC. Translated: CASSLGDRSDEQYF.

This clone was counted only a few times. The genes are TRBV28 and TRBJ1-2; D is undetermined. The V gene lost 2 bases and the J gene lost 7 bases, with 8 bases spanning the gap. Germline CDR1 is MDHEN and CDR2 is SYDVKM. The CDR3 totals 12 residues. The DNA of the CDR3 is TGTGCCAGCAGTTTACCAGCCTCTGGCTACACCTTC. It encodes CASSLPASGYTF.

This clone has just a few counts. The chain couples TRBV25-1 to TRBJ1-6, with TRBD1 as a possible D gene (5 bases). V shed 8 bases and J shed 7 bases, with 18 bases lying between them. Germline V gives CDR1 MGHDK, CDR2 SYGVNS. CDR3 length equals 15 residues. CDR3 region: CASGHQAPGNSPLHF. The DNA of the CDR3 is TGTGCCAGCGGCCATCAGGCCCCAGGGAATTCACCCCTCCACTTT.

This clone was observed a few times. CDR3 loop: CASSLLGLAGNIQYF. The DNA of the CDR3 is TGTGCCAGCAGCTTATTGGGACTAGCTGGAAACATTCAGTACTTC. The rearrangement links TRBV7-9 to TRBJ2-4, with 9 bases lining up with TRBD2. Germline V lookup: CDR1 SEHNR, CDR2 FQNEAQ (reference sequence). The J segment lost 6 bases and the V segment lost 2 bases, leaving 5 bases of the junction unmatched. CDR3 size: 15 residues.

There are a few counts of this clone. CDR3 bases: TGTGCCAGCTCACCCGGGACAGGGCCTATCCTATCGGATGGCTACACCTTC. This gives the protein CASSPGTGPILSDGYTF. The chain uses TRBV18 and TRBJ1-2, with TRBD1 identical over 9 bases. CDR3 length: 17 residues. Germline lookup yields CDR1 KGHSH and CDR2 LQKENI. Germline trimming cut 3 bases from V and 6 bases from J; bases unmatched to any gene: 14. Together with reference TRBV18 and TRBJ1-2, the CDR3 gives the full variable domain: NAGVMQNPRHLVRRRGQEARLRCSPMKGHSHVYWYRQLPEEGLKFMVYLQKENIIDESGMPKERFSAEFPKEGPSILRIQQVVRGDSAAYFCASSPGTGPILSDGYTFGSGTRLTVV.